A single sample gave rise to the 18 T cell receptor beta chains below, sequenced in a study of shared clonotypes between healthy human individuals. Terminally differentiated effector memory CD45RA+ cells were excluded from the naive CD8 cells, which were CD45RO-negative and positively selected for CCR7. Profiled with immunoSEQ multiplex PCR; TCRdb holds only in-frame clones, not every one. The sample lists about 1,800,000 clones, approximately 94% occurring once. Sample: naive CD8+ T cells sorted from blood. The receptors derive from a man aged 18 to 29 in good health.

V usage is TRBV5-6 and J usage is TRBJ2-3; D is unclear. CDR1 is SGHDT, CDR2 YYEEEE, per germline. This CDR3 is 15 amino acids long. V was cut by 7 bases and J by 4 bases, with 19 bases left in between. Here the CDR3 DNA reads TGTGCCAGCGTACCTGGCGGCAGACTTTCAGATACGCAGTATTTT. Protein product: CASVPGGRLSDTQYF.

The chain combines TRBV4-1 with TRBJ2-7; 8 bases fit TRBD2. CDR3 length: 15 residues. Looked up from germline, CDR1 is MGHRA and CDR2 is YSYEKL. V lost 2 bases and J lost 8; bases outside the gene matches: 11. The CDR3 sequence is CASSQLPAGEYKQYF. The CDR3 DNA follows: TGCGCCAGCAGCCAATTGCCAGCGGGAGAGTATAAGCAGTACTTC.

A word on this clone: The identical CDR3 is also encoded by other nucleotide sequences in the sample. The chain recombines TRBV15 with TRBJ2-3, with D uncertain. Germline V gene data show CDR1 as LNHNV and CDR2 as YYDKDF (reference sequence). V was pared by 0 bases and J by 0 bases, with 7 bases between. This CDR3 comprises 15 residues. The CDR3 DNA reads TGTGCCACCAGCAGAGATCTCGGGAGCACAGATACGCAGTATTTT. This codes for CATSRDLGSTDTQYF.

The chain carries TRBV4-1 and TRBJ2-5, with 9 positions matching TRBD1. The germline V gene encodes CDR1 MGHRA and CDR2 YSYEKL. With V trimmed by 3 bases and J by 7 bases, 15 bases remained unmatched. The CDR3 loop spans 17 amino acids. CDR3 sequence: CASSQEPGQGELGTQYF. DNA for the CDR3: TGCGCCAGCAGCCAGGAACCGGGACAGGGAGAGCTCGGGACCCAGTACTTC.

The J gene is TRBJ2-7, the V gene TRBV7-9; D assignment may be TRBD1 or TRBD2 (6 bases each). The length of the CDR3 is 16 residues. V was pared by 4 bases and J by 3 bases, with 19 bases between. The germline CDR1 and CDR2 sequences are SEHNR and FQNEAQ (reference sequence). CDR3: CASSSKWAGEDYEQYF. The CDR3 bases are TGTGCCAGCAGCTCCAAATGGGCAGGGGAGGACTACGAGCAGTACTTC.

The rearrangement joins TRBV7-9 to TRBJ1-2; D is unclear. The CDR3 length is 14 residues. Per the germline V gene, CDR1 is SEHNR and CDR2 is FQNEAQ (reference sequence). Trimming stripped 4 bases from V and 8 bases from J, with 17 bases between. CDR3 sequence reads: CASSSPLLPQGYTF. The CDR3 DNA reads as TGTGCCAGCAGCTCCCCCCTACTGCCGCAGGGCTACACCTTC. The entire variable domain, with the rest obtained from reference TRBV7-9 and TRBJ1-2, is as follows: DTGVSQNPRHKITKRGQNVTFRCDPISEHNRLYWYRQTLGQGPEFLTYFQNEAQLEKSRLLSDRFSAERPKGSFSTLEIQRTEQGDSAMYLCASSSPLLPQGYTFGSGTRLTVV.

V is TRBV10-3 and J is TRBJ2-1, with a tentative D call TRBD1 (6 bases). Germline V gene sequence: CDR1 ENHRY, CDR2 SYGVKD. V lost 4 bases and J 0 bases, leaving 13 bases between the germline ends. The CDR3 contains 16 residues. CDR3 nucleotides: TGTGCCATCAGTGGTTGGACAGAAGTCTCCTACAATGAGCAGTTCTTC. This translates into CAISGWTEVSYNEQFF.

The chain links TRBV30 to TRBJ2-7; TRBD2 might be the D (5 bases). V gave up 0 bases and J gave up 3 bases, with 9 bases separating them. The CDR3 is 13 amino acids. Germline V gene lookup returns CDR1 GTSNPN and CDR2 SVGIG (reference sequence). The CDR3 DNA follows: TGTGCCTGGAGTGTCGAGGGAAGCTACGAGCAGTACTTC. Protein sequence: CAWSVEGSYEQYF.

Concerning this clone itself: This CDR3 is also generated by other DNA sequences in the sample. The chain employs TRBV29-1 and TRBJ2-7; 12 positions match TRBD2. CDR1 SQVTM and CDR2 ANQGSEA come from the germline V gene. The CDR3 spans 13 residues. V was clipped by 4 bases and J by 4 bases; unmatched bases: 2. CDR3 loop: CSVGTSGTYEQYF. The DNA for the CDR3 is TGCAGCGTTGGGACTAGCGGGACGTACGAGCAGTACTTC.

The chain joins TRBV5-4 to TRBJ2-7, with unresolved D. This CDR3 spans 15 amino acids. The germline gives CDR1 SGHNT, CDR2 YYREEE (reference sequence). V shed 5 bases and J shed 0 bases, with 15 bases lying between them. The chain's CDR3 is CASSGGEGLSYEQYF. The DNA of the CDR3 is TGTGCCAGCAGTGGTGGGGAAGGTCTCTCCTACGAGCAGTACTTC.

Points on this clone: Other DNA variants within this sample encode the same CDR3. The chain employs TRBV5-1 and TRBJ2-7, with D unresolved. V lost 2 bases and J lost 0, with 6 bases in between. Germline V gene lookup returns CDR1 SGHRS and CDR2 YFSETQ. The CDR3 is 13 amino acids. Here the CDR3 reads CASSFGSSYEQYF. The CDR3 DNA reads TGCGCCAGCAGCTTCGGTAGCTCCTACGAGCAGTACTTC. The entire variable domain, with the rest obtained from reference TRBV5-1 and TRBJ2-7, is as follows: KAGVTQTPRYLIKTRGQQVTLSCSPISGHRSVSWYQQTPGQGLQFLFEYFSETQRNKGNFPGRFSGRQFSNSRSEMNVSTLELGDSALYLCASSFGSSYEQYFGPGTRLTVT.

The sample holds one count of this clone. CDR3 sequence: CASRMTSITYNEQFF. The CDR3 region has the DNA TGTGCCAGCAGGATGACTAGCATTACCTACAATGAGCAGTTCTTC. The chain combines TRBV2 with TRBJ2-1; 7 nucleotides match TRBD2. The CDR3 totals 15 residues. The V gene's germline CDR1 is SNHLY and CDR2 FYNNEI. Trimming cost V 6 bases and J 2 bases; bases outside gene matches: 7.

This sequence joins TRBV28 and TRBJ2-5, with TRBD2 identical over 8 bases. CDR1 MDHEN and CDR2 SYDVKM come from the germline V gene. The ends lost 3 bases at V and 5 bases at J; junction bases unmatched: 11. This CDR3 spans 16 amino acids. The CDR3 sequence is CASSFYSGGPFETQYF. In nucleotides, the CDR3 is TGTGCCAGCAGTTTTTACTCGGGGGGGCCCTTCGAGACCCAGTACTTC.

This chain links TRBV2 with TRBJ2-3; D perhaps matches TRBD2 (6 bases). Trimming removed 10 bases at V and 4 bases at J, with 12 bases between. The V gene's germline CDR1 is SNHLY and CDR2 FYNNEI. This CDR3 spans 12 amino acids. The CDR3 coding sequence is TGTGCCACCGGCGGGGATTCAGATACGCAGTATTTT. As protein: CATGGDSDTQYF.

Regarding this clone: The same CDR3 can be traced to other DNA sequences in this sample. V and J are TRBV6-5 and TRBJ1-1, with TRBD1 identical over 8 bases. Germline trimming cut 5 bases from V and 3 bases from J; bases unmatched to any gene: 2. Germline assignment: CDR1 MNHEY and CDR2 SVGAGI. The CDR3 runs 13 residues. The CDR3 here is CASSGQGDTEAFF. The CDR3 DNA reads TGTGCCAGCAGTGGACAGGGTGACACTGAAGCTTTCTTT.

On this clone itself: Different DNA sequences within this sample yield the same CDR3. The CDR3 sequence is CASSQLAGYEQYF. CDR3 coding DNA: TGCGCCAGCAGCCAACTAGCGGGCTACGAGCAGTACTTC. This chain links TRBV4-1 with TRBJ2-7; 8 bases match TRBD2. This CDR3 is built from 13 residues. CDR1 and CDR2 from the germline V gene are MGHRA and YSYEKL. V lost 2 bases and J lost 3; bases outside the gene matches: 0.

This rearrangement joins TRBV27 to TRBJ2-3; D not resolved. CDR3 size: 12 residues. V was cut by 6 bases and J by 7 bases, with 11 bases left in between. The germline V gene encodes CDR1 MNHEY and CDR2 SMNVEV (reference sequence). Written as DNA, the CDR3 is TGTGCCAGCAGATCAGGAGTCTATACGCAGTATTTT. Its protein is CASRSGVYTQYF.

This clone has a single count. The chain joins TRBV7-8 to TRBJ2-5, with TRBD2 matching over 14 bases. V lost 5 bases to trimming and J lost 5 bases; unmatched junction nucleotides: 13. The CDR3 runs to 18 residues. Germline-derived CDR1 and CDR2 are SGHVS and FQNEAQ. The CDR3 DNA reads TGTGCCAGCAGCGCGAGACTAGCGGGGGGGCCAGTTATGGAGACCCAGTACTTC. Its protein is CASSARLAGGPVMETQYF.